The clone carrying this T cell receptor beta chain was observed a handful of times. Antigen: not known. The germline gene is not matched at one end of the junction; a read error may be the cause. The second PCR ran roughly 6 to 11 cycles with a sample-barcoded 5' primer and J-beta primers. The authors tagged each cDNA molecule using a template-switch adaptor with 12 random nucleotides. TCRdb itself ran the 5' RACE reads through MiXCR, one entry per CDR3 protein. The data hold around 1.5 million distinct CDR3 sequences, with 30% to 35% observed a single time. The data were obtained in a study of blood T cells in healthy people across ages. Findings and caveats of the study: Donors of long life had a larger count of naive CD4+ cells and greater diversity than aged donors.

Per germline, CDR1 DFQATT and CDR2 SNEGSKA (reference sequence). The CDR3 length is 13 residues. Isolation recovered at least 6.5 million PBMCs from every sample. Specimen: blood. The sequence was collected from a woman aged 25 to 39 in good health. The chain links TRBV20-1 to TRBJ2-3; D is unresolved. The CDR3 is CGAPKPLTDTQYF. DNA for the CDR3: TGCGGTGCTCCGAAACCATTAACAGATACGCAGTATTTT.